What follows are 14 T cell receptor beta chains derived from one specimen sequenced in a study of blood T cells in healthy people across ages (dated by TCRdb to 2014 to 2015). Libraries were constructed by 5' RACE. TCRdb lists the instrument as Illumina HiSeq 2500. A second PCR of about 6 to 12 cycles was run with a J-beta primer mix and a sample-barcoded 5' primer. Through fastp at Q25 and MiXCR, TCRdb rebuilt clones from the public reads, retaining in-frame beta chains. Entries that share a CDR3 protein sequence are merged under the most common genes and DNA. This sample comprises hundreds of thousands of distinct CDR3 sequences, approximately 29% of them detected only once. About 16% of the sample comes from the top ten. Sequencing was carried out using blood. The receptors come from a woman older than 75 in good health. Donor details come from another sample of the same person, matched by shared clones.

This chain connects TRBV21-1 to TRBJ2-3; the table's D call of TRBD2 was not tested on the DNA. TRBV21-1 is a documented pseudogene. There are 18 residues in the CDR3. The CDR3 loop is CASSKDGLGLAYPDTQYF. In DNA, the CDR3 is TGTGCCAGCAGCAAAGACGGTTTGGGACTAGCATACCCAGATACGCAGTATTTT.

In regard to this clonotype: A read error may explain this, as a much larger clone is one base away. This CDR3 is CASSSPGGGGQFF. CDR3 coding DNA: TGTGCCAGCAGCTCCCCTGGGGGTGGTGGGCAGTTCTTC. J is TRBJ2-1 and V is TRBV11-2; D might be TRBD1 or TRBD2, each matching 5 bases. V lost 4 bases and J lost 12, with 16 bases in between. Per the germline V gene, CDR1 is SGHAT and CDR2 is FQNNGV. The CDR3 is 13 amino acids.

This clonotype was seen many times. This sequence joins TRBV12-3 or TRBV12-4 and TRBJ2-3, with 11 bases fitting TRBD2. The junction had 15 bases not matched to a gene; V was cut back by 5 bases and J by 5 bases. This CDR3 region has 18 residues. The CDR3 reads CASSDTSGGSDSRDTQYF. The CDR3 DNA reads TGTGCCAGCAGTGATACTAGCGGGGGCAGTGATTCACGAGATACGCAGTATTTT.

This clonotype was seen more than once but under ten times. A much bigger clone sits one base away, suggesting this may be a read error. This chain links TRBV5-1 with TRBJ2-1; 9 bases are a match to TRBD2. Losses at the gene ends were 3 bases for V and 4 bases for J; bases not matched to a gene: 5. This CDR3 has 15 amino acids. Germline values: CDR1 SGHRS, CDR2 YFSETQ. The CDR3 sequence is CASSSPSGGYNEQFF. CDR3 sequence (DNA): TGCGCCAGCAGCTCGCCAAGCGGGGGGTACAATGAGCAGTTCTTC.

About this clonotype: A much larger clone lies one base from this, so it may be a read error. This rearrangement joins TRBV4-3 to TRBJ2-2; weak D call: TRBD2 (6 bases). This CDR3 has 14 residues. The germline gives CDR1 LGHNA, CDR2 YSLEER. CDR3 in DNA: TGCGCCAGCAGCCAAGACCGGCACACCGGGGGGCTGTTTTTT. This translates into CASSQDRHTGGLFF.

This clonotype has more than one count but fewer than ten. V gene TRBV6-6 combines with J gene TRBJ1-2, with D possibly matching TRBD1 (6 bases). The ends were cut back, 4 bases at V and 3 bases at J, with 18 bases in the middle. Germline CDR1 reads MNHNY; CDR2 reads SVGAGI (reference sequence). This CDR3 is built from 16 residues. CDR3 coding DNA: TGTGCCAGCAGTTCCTCCGCGACAGGCCGGGACTATGGCTACACCTTC. Amino acid sequence: CASSSSATGRDYGYTF.

Points on this clonotype: This clone may be a read error of a much larger clone one base away. V is TRBV5-6 and J is TRBJ2-3; 8 nucleotides agree with TRBD1. Losses at the gene ends were 4 bases for V and 4 bases for J; bases not matched to a gene: 14. In germline, CDR1 is SGHDT, CDR2 YYEEEE. The length of the CDR3 is 17 residues. The CDR3 DNA sequence: TGTGCCAGCAGCCCCACCGGACAGGGAGATACCGCAGATACGCAGTATTTT. Translation gives CASSPTGQGDTADTQYF.

This clonotype was counted many times. V and J are TRBV29-1 and TRBJ2-5; TRBD1 aligns across 7 bases. V lost 7 bases to trimming and J lost 2 bases; unmatched junction nucleotides: 4. The CDR3 is 12 residues long. The germline V gene encodes CDR1 SQVTM and CDR2 ANQGSEA. CDR3 nucleotides: TGCAGCGCGGACAGGCAGCAAGAGACCCAGTACTTC. Amino acids: CSADRQQETQYF. Together with reference TRBV29-1 and TRBJ2-5, the CDR3 gives the full variable domain: SAVISQKPSRDICQRGTSLTIQCQVDSQVTMMFWYRQQPGQSLTLIATANQGSEATYESGFVIDKFPISRPNLTFSTLTVSNMSPEDSSIYLCSADRQQETQYFGPGTRLLVL.

The genes are TRBV6-1 and TRBJ2-3; 9 bases fit TRBD1. CDR1 and CDR2 from the germline V gene are MNHNS and SASEGT. This CDR3 has 15 amino acids. J lost 2 bases, V lost 4 bases, and 4 bases had no gene match. CDR3 coding DNA: TGTGCCAGCAGTGGACAGGGGGGGATCACAGATACGCAGTATTTT. Translated, it gives CASSGQGGITDTQYF.

This clonotype was observed at least ten times. The rearrangement uses TRBV6-6 and TRBJ1-2; D not certain. The germline gives CDR1 MNHNY, CDR2 SVGAGI (reference sequence). CDR3 length: 14 residues. The V gene lost 2 bases and the J gene lost 3 bases, with 10 bases spanning the gap. CDR3 nucleotides: TGTGCCAGCAGTTACCGTCGGGAAGACTATGGCTACACCTTC. Protein sequence: CASSYRREDYGYTF.

This clonotype has ten or more counts. The gene calls are TRBV2 and TRBJ2-7, with 7 bases matching TRBD1. CDR1 and CDR2 (germline): SNHLY, FYNNEI. V lost 4 bases and J lost 4; bases outside the gene matches: 4. The CDR3 runs to 13 residues. The CDR3 DNA reads as TGTGCCAGCAGTGGACAGGGAAGGTACGAGCAGTACTTC. Amino acid sequence: CASSGQGRYEQYF.

Notes on this clonotype: This may come from a read error, since a much larger clone is one base off. The chain combines TRBV7-2 with TRBJ2-7, with no clear D. The CDR3 extends over 14 amino acids. V was cut by 1 base and J by 7 bases, with 14 bases left in between. Per the germline V gene, CDR1 is SGHTA and CDR2 is FQGNSA. The DNA for the CDR3 is TGTGCCAGCAGCTTAGAGGGTATCTACAATGAGCAGTACTTC. Its protein product is CASSLEGIYNEQYF.

J is TRBJ2-2 and V is TRBV29-1; D is undetermined. From germline, CDR1 is SQVTM and CDR2 ANQGSEA. The CDR3 spans 14 residues. V was clipped by 0 bases and J by 4 bases, with 9 bases between them. The CDR3 is CSVEEASLTGELFF. In DNA, the CDR3 is TGCAGCGTTGAAGAGGCAAGCCTCACCGGGGAGCTGTTTTTT.

This clonotype was counted between two and nine times. Being one base from a much bigger clone, this may be a read error. The chain combines TRBV5-1 with TRBJ2-4; D is unclear. There are 14 residues in the CDR3. Germline CDR1 reads SGHRS; CDR2 reads YFSETQ. CDR3 loop: CASSLEVAKNVQYF. The CDR3 bases are TGCGCCAGCAGCTTGGAAGTAGCCAAAAACGTTCAGTACTTC.